Each of the 21 T cell receptor beta chains below was sequenced from the same sample in a study of molecular identifiers for immune sequencing clone quantification. TCRdb recomputed calls from the PCR reads with MiXCR, one row per CDR3 protein. This table holds tens of thousands of distinct CDR3 sequences, around 19% found once. The sequencing input was naive CD8+ T cells from blood, with Jurkat cell RNA spiked in. Subset described: FACS-sorted CD8+CD4-CCR7+CD45RA+ naive T cells. These receptors originate from a human donor in good health. Some libraries in this study had Jurkat cell RNA spiked in.

This clonotype was detected ten times or more. The V gene is TRBV6-2 or TRBV6-3, the J gene TRBJ2-7; D is ambiguous. The CDR3 contains 15 residues. The V and J ends lost 2 bases and 2 bases respectively, with 13 bases between them. CDR1 MNHEY and CDR2 SVGEGT come from the germline V gene. Here the CDR3 reads CASSYPPLGPYEQYF. The CDR3 region has the DNA TGTGCCAGCAGTTACCCTCCTCTCGGTCCCTACGAGCAGTACTTC.

This clonotype was observed many times. The gene calls are TRBV29-1 and TRBJ2-1; TRBD2 is a possible D gene (6 bases). Germline values: CDR1 SQVTM, CDR2 ANQGSEA. There are 11 residues in the CDR3. V was clipped by 4 bases and J by 9 bases, with 10 bases between them. In nucleotides, the CDR3 is TGCAGCGTTGGTGGGGGGAGTGAGCAGTTCTTC. Its translation: CSVGGGSEQFF.

This clonotype was recorded a few times. Possible read error: a much larger clone is one base away. CDR3 protein: CAGSYAQALNTEAFF. CDR3 coding DNA: TGTGCCGGCAGTTACGCCCAGGCCTTGAACACTGAAGCTTTCTTT. This chain uses TRBV6-5 with TRBJ1-1; no clear D gene. CDR3 length: 15 residues. Germline V gene sequence: CDR1 MNHEY, CDR2 SVGAGI.

At least ten counts were recorded for this clonotype. This chain joins TRBV27 and TRBJ2-5; TRBD2 is a possible D gene (5 bases). Trimming left V 6 bases short and J 1 base short, with 9 bases between. In germline, CDR1 is MNHEY, CDR2 SMNVEV (reference sequence). The CDR3 length is 13 residues. The CDR3 reads CASRPLGQETQYF. The CDR3 DNA sequence: TGTGCCAGCAGACCACTAGGCCAAGAGACCCAGTACTTC.

This clonotype turned up a few times. The gene calls are TRBV6-5 and TRBJ2-3; TRBD2 matches 7 bases. Germline CDR1 is MNHEY and CDR2 is SVGAGI. The CDR3 has 13 residues. V shed 0 bases and J 14 bases; nucleotides not matched to a gene: 8. This CDR3 is CASSYSSSGVWYF. The DNA for the CDR3 is TGTGCCAGCAGTTACTCGTCCAGCGGGGTGTGGTATTTT.

In its sample, this clonotype was seen a few times. The rearrangement joins TRBV9 to TRBJ2-1; D is unresolved. The germline V gene encodes CDR1 SGDLS and CDR2 YYNGEE. The CDR3 sequence is 13 residues long. The germline V and J ends were trimmed by 3 bases and 8 bases, with 12 bases remaining between them. The CDR3: CASSGLGWDEQFF. The CDR3 DNA follows: TGTGCCAGCAGCGGGCTGGGATGGGATGAGCAGTTCTTC.

This clonotype was detected many times. V is TRBV4-2 and J is TRBJ2-5; D possibly corresponds to TRBD2 (5 bases). V was cut by 3 bases and J by 5 bases, with 19 bases left in between. Germline assignment: CDR1 LGHNA and CDR2 YNFKEQ. This CDR3 spans 16 amino acids. The DNA for the CDR3 is TGTGCCAGCAGCCAGGAGACACCCACGGGGAGCGAGACCCAGTACTTC. Translated, it gives CASSQETPTGSETQYF.

Concerning this clonotype: Being one base from a much bigger clone, this may be a read error. The rearrangement joins TRBV5-4 to TRBJ1-2; 9 nucleotides align to TRBD1. There are 14 residues in the CDR3. Germline lookup yields CDR1 SGHNT and CDR2 YYREEE (reference sequence). With V trimmed by 3 bases and J by 2 bases, 2 bases remained unmatched. For the CDR3, the DNA is TGTGCCAGCAGCTGGACAGGGGCCAACTATGGCTACACCTTC. Its protein product is CASSWTGANYGYTF.

This clonotype turned up a few times. The V call is TRBV27, the J call TRBJ2-7, with unresolved D. The germline gives CDR1 MNHEY, CDR2 SMNVEV (reference sequence). V was pared by 3 bases and J by 0 bases, with 9 bases between. The CDR3 runs 14 residues. In DNA, the CDR3 is TGTGCCAGCAGTTTGGCAGCGAGCTCCTACGAGCAGTACTTC. Its translation is CASSLAASSYEQYF.

Worth noting for this clonotype: A clone one base away is much larger, so this may be a read error. The chain joins TRBV12-3 or TRBV12-4 to TRBJ2-3; D is possibly TRBD2 (6 bases). The CDR3 has 15 amino acids. Trimming cost V 5 bases and J 4 bases, with 16 bases left between them. The DNA of the CDR3 is TGTGCCAGCAGTGCGTACGGGGGTCGCGCAGATACGCAGTATTTT. It is translated as CASSAYGGRADTQYF.

Ten or more counts support this clonotype. The genes are TRBV28 and TRBJ1-4, with 11 bases fitting TRBD1. V lost 5 bases and J lost 0; bases outside the gene matches: 14. This CDR3 is built from 20 residues. Germline V CDR1 and CDR2: MDHEN, SYDVKM. CDR3 nucleotide sequence: TGTGCCAGCAGTACTGGACAGGGGGCGATCTCGCCTTCAACTAATGAAAAACTGTTTTTT. It yields the protein CASSTGQGAISPSTNEKLFF.

The sample holds many counts of this clonotype. The rearrangement links TRBV4-3 to TRBJ1-1, with D unresolved. The V end was cut by 0 bases, the J end by 5 bases, with 7 bases between. This CDR3 comprises 13 residues. Germline values: CDR1 LGHNA, CDR2 YSLEER. The CDR3 nucleotides are TGCGCCAGCAGCCAAGATGGGATGACTGAAGCTTTCTTT. This gives the protein CASSQDGMTEAFF.

This clonotype was seen at least ten times. The J gene is TRBJ2-1, the V gene TRBV6-1; D ambiguous. The CDR3 runs to 15 residues. V lost 1 base to trimming and J lost 0 bases, with 7 bases between them. From germline, CDR1 is MNHNS and CDR2 SASEGT. The CDR3 DNA is TGTGCCAGCAGTGAAGGTTACCGCTCCTACAATGAGCAGTTCTTC. Its translation: CASSEGYRSYNEQFF.

Concerning this clonotype itself: Given a much more abundant clone one base away, this may be a read error. The chain combines TRBV4-1 with TRBJ1-2; tentative D call: TRBD1 (5 bases). The CDR3 is 14 amino acids. The V gene's germline CDR1 is MGHRA and CDR2 YSYEKL. CDR3 bases: TGCGCCAGCAGCCAGGCGACAGTCAACTATGGCCACACCTTC. Translating gives CASSQATVNYGHTF.

A note on this clonotype: Since a much larger clone is just one base distant, this may be a read error. The chain uses TRBV9 and TRBJ2-3; 7 bases agree with TRBD2. This CDR3 is built from 14 residues. V gave up 10 bases and J gave up 4 bases; unmatched junction bases: 12. Germline V gene data show CDR1 as SGDLS and CDR2 as YYNGEE. In DNA form, the CDR3 reads TGTGCCGGCGCCGGGGGAGGGATGGCAGATACGCAGTATTTT. Amino acids: CAGAGGGMADTQYF. The full variable domain, rest sourced from reference TRBV9 and TRBJ2-3, is DSGVTQTPKHLITATGQRVTLRCSPRSGDLSVYWYQQSLDQGLQFLIQYYNGEERAKGNILERFSAQQFPDLHSELNLSSLELGDSALYFCAGAGGGMADTQYFGPGTRLTVL.

This sequence joins TRBV28 and TRBJ1-1; D uncertain. Germline V lookup: CDR1 MDHEN, CDR2 SYDVKM. The CDR3 runs to 14 residues. Trimming took off 1 base at V and 5 bases at J, with 11 bases between the two ends. CDR3 DNA: TGTGCCAGCAGTTTATATGACCTGGGGACTGAAGCTTTCTTT. The encoded protein is CASSLYDLGTEAFF.

At least ten counts were recorded for this clonotype. V and J are TRBV7-2 and TRBJ2-3, with 8 bases lining up with TRBD2. J gave up 1 base and V 1 base, and 7 bases lay outside the gene matches. CDR3 length: 17 amino acids. Germline V CDR1 and CDR2: SGHTA, FQGNSA. The CDR3 nucleotides read TGTGCCAGCAGCTTAGACGCTAGCGGGCCAGGCACAGATACGCAGTATTTT. This sequence encodes CASSLDASGPGTDTQYF.

This clonotype was found many times. The V gene is TRBV25-1, the J gene TRBJ1-3; D unclear. CDR3 length equals 12 residues. V lost 8 bases, J lost 0 bases, and 5 bases lay in between. From germline, CDR1 is MGHDK and CDR2 SYGVNS. CDR3 in DNA: TGTGCCAGCGGGCTCTCTGGAAACACCATATATTTT. This codes for CASGLSGNTIYF.

This clonotype was seen a handful of times. With a much larger clone just one base away, this may be a read error. The chain couples TRBV5-4 to TRBJ2-7, with a possible D match to TRBD2 (7 bases). The CDR3 totals 14 residues. CDR1 is SGHNT and CDR2 is YYREEE in the germline V gene (reference sequence). The CDR3 reads CASSFQRGEGERYF. CDR3 bases: TGTGCCAGCAGCTTTCAGCGGGGAGAGGGGGAGCGGTACTTC.

In the case of this clonotype: A much bigger clone sits one base away, suggesting this may be a read error. The chain combines TRBV4-3 with TRBJ2-1, with D perhaps matching TRBD1 (6 bases). This CDR3 spans 15 amino acids. Germline values: CDR1 LGHNA, CDR2 YSLEER. CDR3 bases: TGCGCCAGCAGCCTCGGGACAATCTCCTACAATGAGCAGCTCTTC. Translating it yields CASSLGTISYNEQLF.

This clonotype was observed at least ten times. The chain joins TRBV11-2 to TRBJ1-1; D is unclear. V gave up 8 bases and J gave up 4 bases, with 17 bases separating them. Germline-derived CDR1 and CDR2 are SGHAT and FQNNGV. CDR3 length: 14 amino acids. The CDR3 here is CASLGLKGGTEAFF. The CDR3 region has the DNA TGTGCCAGCTTAGGTCTGAAGGGAGGCACTGAAGCTTTCTTT. Based on the CDR3 plus reference TRBV11-2 and TRBJ1-1, the full variable domain is EAGVAQSPRYKIIEKRQSVAFWCNPISGHATLYWYQQILGQGPKLLIQFQNNGVVDDSQLPKDRFSAERLKGVDSTLKIQPAKLEDSAVYLCASLGLKGGTEAFFGQGTRLTVV.